This passage covers 21 T cell receptor beta chains from one sample sequenced in a study of CD8 T cells in ankylosing spondylitis. TCRdb re-called the 5' RACE reads with MiXCR, one entry per CDR3 protein. Here the sample spans fewer than 250,000 distinct CDR3 sequences, about a quarter being singletons. The material sequenced was blood, either unsorted or a sorted T cell fraction (not recorded which). Receptors were obtained from a male donor with ankylosing spondylitis or in good health (not recorded which).

This clonotype has only a few counts. The chain joins TRBV10-3 to TRBJ2-1; D uncertain. The germline V and J ends were trimmed by 3 bases and 4 bases, with 7 bases remaining between them. Germline V gives CDR1 ENHRY, CDR2 SYGVKD. The CDR3 extends over 13 amino acids. The CDR3 DNA reads as TGTGCCATCAGTGATCCGGCTTACAATGAGCAGTTCTTC. Protein product: CAISDPAYNEQFF.

Ten or more counts support this clonotype. The rearrangement joins TRBV20-1 to TRBJ2-5; TRBD2 agrees at 9 bases. The CDR3 sequence is 13 residues long. The germline V gene encodes CDR1 DFQATT and CDR2 SNEGSKA (reference sequence). V gave up 6 bases and J gave up 2 bases; unmatched junction bases: 4. CDR3 sequence reads: CSAIAGEQETQYF. The CDR3 bases are TGCAGTGCCATAGCGGGAGAGCAAGAGACCCAGTACTTC.

A few counts support this clonotype. The chain couples TRBV12-3 or TRBV12-4 to TRBJ2-5, with 9 bases fitting TRBD2. The length of the CDR3 is 16 residues. J was trimmed by 4 bases and V by 0 bases; bases with no gene match: 6. CDR3 sequence (DNA): TGTGCCAGCAGTTTAGCCGCGGGAGCGGGGGGAGAGACCCAGTACTTC. The encoded protein is CASSLAAGAGGETQYF.

In this sample, this clonotype turned up many times. The rearrangement joins TRBV29-1 to TRBJ1-2; 9 bases agree with TRBD1. The CDR3 consists of 11 residues. Germline lookup yields CDR1 SQVTM and CDR2 ANQGSEA. V trimming: 6 bases; J trimming: 10 bases; junction bases outside the gene matches: 6. CDR3 DNA sequence: TGCAGCGTCAGGACAGGGGATGACTACACCTTC. Its protein is CSVRTGDDYTF.

The V gene is TRBV30, the J gene TRBJ2-2, with D tentatively TRBD2 (6 bases). The CDR3 is 14 residues long. The V gene lost 2 bases and the J gene lost 6 bases, with 13 bases spanning the gap. Germline V gene data show CDR1 as GTSNPN and CDR2 as SVGIG (reference sequence). As DNA, the CDR3 is TGTGCCTGGAGTATTGGCGGGGCCGCCGGGGAGCTGTTTTTT. This encodes CAWSIGGAAGELFF.

Many counts were recorded for this clonotype. This CDR3 is CASSFTSGRYKNIQYF. In DNA, the CDR3 is TGTGCCAGCAGCTTTACTAGCGGGAGGTACAAAAACATTCAGTACTTC. The chain has TRBV12-3 or TRBV12-4 and TRBJ2-4; the match to TRBD2 covers 12 bases. V dropped 6 bases and J dropped 3; count of bases not matched to a gene: 6. The CDR3 covers 16 residues.

This clonotype came up many times. The V call is TRBV10-3, the J call TRBJ2-1; the match to TRBD2 covers 9 bases. The length of the CDR3 is 14 residues. The V and J ends lost 5 bases and 5 bases, in that order; junction bases with no gene match: 4. The germline V gene has CDR1 ENHRY and CDR2 SYGVKD. For the CDR3, the DNA is TGTGCCATCAGTTTAGCGGGAGTTAACAATGAGCAGTTCTTC. Protein: CAISLAGVNNEQFF.

This clonotype has ten or more counts. This chain links TRBV5-1 with TRBJ2-3; 10 positions match TRBD2. Looked up from germline, CDR1 is SGHRS and CDR2 is YFSETQ. J was trimmed by 0 bases and V by 4 bases; bases with no gene match: 5. The CDR3 runs 16 residues. The CDR3 sequence is CASSPGTSVSTDTQYF. CDR3 coding DNA: TGCGCCAGCAGCCCAGGGACTAGCGTCAGCACAGATACGCAGTATTTT.

Points on this clonotype: Sequence at one end of the junction differs from germline and may be a read error. V is TRBV20-1 and J is TRBJ2-5, with D possibly being TRBD2 (6 bases). CDR1 DFQATT and CDR2 SNEGSKA come from the germline V gene (reference sequence). The CDR3 is 14 residues long. The CDR3, as DNA: TGCAGTGCCACCCCCCGGCGCGGGAAAGAAACCCAGTACTTC. Protein product: CSATPRRGKETQYF.

The chain is built from TRBV20-1 and TRBJ2-7; TRBD2 aligns across 10 bases. Trimming at V came to 6 bases and at J to 6 bases, leaving 11 bases not matched to a gene. The CDR3 loop spans 14 amino acids. The germline gives CDR1 DFQATT, CDR2 SNEGSKA (reference sequence). CDR3 in amino acids: CSAEPGTSVVEQYF. The CDR3 DNA reads as TGCAGTGCGGAGCCCGGGACTAGCGTCGTCGAGCAGTACTTC.

This clonotype was detected once. The chain uses TRBV7-3 and TRBJ2-5; 7 bases map to TRBD1. J lost 2 bases, V lost 2 bases, and 8 bases had no gene match. The CDR3 covers 16 residues. Germline V gene lookup returns CDR1 SGHTA and CDR2 FQGTGA. The CDR3 region has the DNA TGTGCCAGCAGCTTATATGGGACAGAGGGGCAAGAGACCCAGTACTTC. Translating gives CASSLYGTEGQETQYF.

This clonotype has a count of ten or more. A junction boundary mismatches the germline segment, possibly from a read error. The CDR3 DNA reads as TGTGCTAGCAGGGGTACCAGGGAGGAGTTCTTC. Amino acids: CASRGTREEFF. The V call is TRBV7-7, the J call TRBJ2-1; tentatively, D is TRBD1 or TRBD2 (6 bases each). Germline values: CDR1 SSHAT, CDR2 FNYEAQ (reference sequence). The CDR3 consists of 11 residues.

This sequence joins TRBV20-1 and TRBJ2-5; D is unclear. Germline V lookup: CDR1 DFQATT, CDR2 SNEGSKA (reference sequence). Trimming took 2 bases from V and 4 from J, leaving 14 bases between them. The CDR3 is 14 residues long. CDR3 coding DNA: TGCAGTGCTAGACGGGCCCTCGGCCGAGAGACCCAGTACTTC. Translation: CSARRALGRETQYF.

A few counts support this clonotype. V usage is TRBV29-1 and J usage is TRBJ2-3, with a weak D call TRBD2 (5 bases). CDR1 is SQVTM, CDR2 ANQGSEA, per germline. The CDR3 consists of 12 residues. The V and J ends lost 4 bases and 9 bases respectively, with 14 bases between them. This CDR3 is CSVAIASPTQYF. DNA of the CDR3: TGCAGCGTTGCGATAGCTAGCCCGACGCAGTATTTT.

This clonotype was found many times. V and J are TRBV5-4 and TRBJ2-5; D gene ambiguous. Germline assignment: CDR1 SGHNT and CDR2 YYREEE (reference sequence). This CDR3 has 13 residues. V was shortened by 5 bases and J by 3 bases, with 11 bases between the two germline ends. For the CDR3, the DNA is TGTGCCAGCAGTCCGGGTCTAAAAGAGACCCAGTACTTC. It specifies CASSPGLKETQYF.

In this sample, this clonotype turned up a few times. The CDR3 loop is CASSTTSYNEQFF. CDR3 in DNA: TGTGCCAGCAGCACGACTAGCTACAATGAGCAGTTCTTC. The J gene is TRBJ2-1, the V gene TRBV7-3; D possibly corresponds to TRBD2 (6 bases). Germline values: CDR1 SGHTA, CDR2 FQGTGA. This CDR3 has 13 amino acids. The V end was cut by 5 bases, the J end by 3 bases, with 8 bases between.

The chain recombines TRBV29-1 with TRBJ2-7; no definite D call. The germline CDR1 and CDR2 sequences are SQVTM and ANQGSEA. V lost 5 bases and J 1 base, leaving 9 bases between the germline ends. CDR3 length: 12 amino acids. CDR3 nucleotides: TGCAGCGTTCGGTACACGTCCTACGAGCAGTACTTC. Encoded protein: CSVRYTSYEQYF.

The V and J genes are TRBV10-3 and TRBJ2-1; 14 nucleotides agree with TRBD2. Germline lookup yields CDR1 ENHRY and CDR2 SYGVKD. V lost 9 bases and J lost 13; bases outside the gene matches: 8. The length of the CDR3 is 13 residues. Here the CDR3 reads CAITGTSGRGQFF. CDR3 sequence (DNA): TGTGCCATAACCGGGACTAGCGGGAGAGGACAGTTCTTC.

This clonotype was counted ten times or more. The chain combines TRBV7-2 with TRBJ1-4, with D possibly TRBD1 on 5 matching bases. The ends were cut back, 1 base at V and 0 bases at J, with 12 bases in the middle. The CDR3 extends over 17 amino acids. Looked up from germline, CDR1 is SGHTA and CDR2 is FQGNSA. The CDR3 spells CASSLVFQGATNEKLFF. In DNA, the CDR3 is TGTGCCAGCAGCTTAGTCTTCCAGGGTGCAACTAATGAAAAACTGTTTTTT.

V gene TRBV20-1 combines with J gene TRBJ1-3; possible D gene TRBD1, 6 bases. The CDR3 loop spans 17 amino acids. CDR1 DFQATT and CDR2 SNEGSKA come from the germline V gene (reference sequence). Trimming left V 2 bases short and J 0 bases short, with 17 bases between. In nucleotides, the CDR3 is TGCAGTGCTAGACCCAGGGGTCTTATGGACTCTGGAAACACCATATATTTT. It encodes CSARPRGLMDSGNTIYF.

This clonotype came up a few times. The chain joins TRBV7-2 to TRBJ1-1; D is perhaps TRBD1 (6 bases). In germline, CDR1 is SGHTA, CDR2 FQGNSA. CDR3 length: 14 residues. V dropped 5 bases and J dropped 0 bases, with 10 bases sitting between them. The CDR3 nucleotides read TGTGCCAGCAGCCCCACAGGGATGAACACTGAAGCTTTCTTT. Protein sequence: CASSPTGMNTEAFF.